The table lists the clone carrying this T cell receptor (beta chain) with a few counts. Its antigen is undetermined. The V gene end was trimmed by 5 bases and the J gene end by 14 bases; junction bases not matched to a gene: 4. The length of the CDR3 is 11 residues. Germline lookup yields CDR1 KGHSH and CDR2 LQKENI. The sample belongs to a study of T-cell memory formation after mild COVID-19. Study background: Largely, TCR clusters stayed within a single donor.

Study outcomes and limitations: The authors did not confirm SARS-CoV-2 specificity of second-wave clones peaking day 37. CD4+ bias marked clones expanding day 15 to 37, unlike balanced contracting clones. CD4+ contracting clones lay mainly in CM and EM, CD8+ ones in EMRA.

TCRdb itself ran the 5' RACE reads through MiXCR, one entry per CDR3 protein. This sample has 150,000 to 200,000 distinct CDR3 sequences, with under 20% found just once. The chain uses TRBV18 and TRBJ2-1, with 9 bases that match TRBD1. Sequencing was done on a sample of PBMCs or a T cell subset sorted from them (not recorded which). This TCR came from a man younger than 35 who had mild COVID-19 (a few samples of this study predate the infection). Cell type and time point are not known. The CDR3 sequence: CASSSRDREFF. The CDR3 coding sequence is TGTGCCAGCTCATCCCGGGACAGGGAGTTCTTC.